The TCR beta chain described here comes from a study of technical replicates of blood from several donors. Sequenced by immunoSEQ multiplex PCR; TCRdb stores in-frame clones only, minus some. The repertoire consists of 54,000 or so clones, with roughly 94% occurring once and the leading ten covering around 0.21%. Input material: T cells isolated from PBMCs. The sequence came from a human donor in good health.

CDR3 residues: CATSREGTQGNNQPQHF. The CDR3 region has the DNA TGTGCCACCAGCAGAGAGGGTACGCAGGGGAACAATCAGCCCCAGCATTTT. V and J are TRBV15 and TRBJ1-5, with a possible D match to TRBD1 (6 bases). The V gene's germline CDR1 is LNHNV and CDR2 YYDKDF (reference sequence). The CDR3 is 17 amino acids. Trimming removed 0 bases at V and 3 bases at J, with 15 bases between.